Here is one T cell receptor (beta chain) with its context. These data originate in a study of blood T cell repertoires in COVID-19. Study overall: Sources were T cells, B-cell-depleted T cells, or PBMCs; the material itself was cDNA or gDNA.

In the source study's methods: Amplification from reference gene primers served as the basis for estimated nucleated cell counts. Profiled with immunoSEQ multiplex PCR; TCRdb holds only in-frame clones, not every one. The DNA gave D and trimming, while V, J and clone size come from that table. This sample carries over 100,000 clones, around four fifths of them seen once, and the ten largest clones take under 20%. The CDR3 runs to 14 residues. In germline, CDR1 is KGHSH, CDR2 LQKENI. V dropped 2 bases and J dropped 4; count of bases not matched to a gene: 3. Sequenced sample: peripheral blood. The chain is built from TRBV18 and TRBJ1-1; 8 positions agree with TRBD1. The TCR comes from a man aged 55-75 years with active or convalescent COVID-19. The CDR3 sequence is CASSPAGGPTEAFF. CDR3 DNA sequence: TGTGCCAGCTCACCAGCAGGGGGCCCCACTGAAGCTTTCTTT.